The 30 T cell receptor beta chains listed next were all sequenced from one sample in a study of T cell responses to AZD1222 COVID-19 vaccine. The data were produced by immunoSEQ multiplex PCR, yet TCRdb's version contains in-frame clones alone and is incomplete. The sample has some 170,000 clones, around 90% seen once. Sequences were derived from peripheral blood, sampled on day 0 of AZD1222 vaccination. These receptors originate from an adult in good health.

The chain has TRBV5-1 and TRBJ2-3, with TRBD2 as a possible D gene (6 bases). The germline V and J ends were trimmed by 4 bases and 4 bases, with 10 bases remaining between them. Germline assignment: CDR1 SGHRS and CDR2 YFSETQ. CDR3 length: 13 residues. The CDR3 region is CASSISGADTQYF. The CDR3 coding sequence is TGCGCCAGCAGCATATCGGGGGCAGATACGCAGTATTTT.

The chain recombines TRBV23-1 with TRBJ1-5; maybe TRBD1 (6 bases). TRBV23-1 is an open reading frame, and its role is uncertain. The CDR3 has 21 amino acids. V was clipped by 1 base and J by 4 bases, with 29 bases between them. The CDR3 region is CASSQLVSREQGKGENQPQHF. For the CDR3, the DNA is TGCGCCAGCAGTCAATTAGTCTCCCGGGAACAGGGAAAGGGCGAAAATCAGCCCCAGCATTTT.

The chain is built from TRBV6-5 and TRBJ2-5; TRBD1 matches 12 bases. With V trimmed by 1 base and J by 5 bases, 5 bases remained unmatched. The CDR3 covers 16 residues. The germline gives CDR1 MNHEY, CDR2 SVGAGI. CDR3 sequence: CASSYLGQGAGETQYF. CDR3 DNA sequence: TGTGCCAGCAGTTACTTGGGACAGGGGGCAGGCGAGACCCAGTACTTC.

This chain uses TRBV3-1 (or the pseudogene TRBV3-2) with TRBJ2-1; 7 bases line up with TRBD2. V trimming: 5 bases; J trimming: 0 bases; junction bases outside the gene matches: 4. The CDR3 sequence is 15 residues long. CDR1 and CDR2 from the germline V gene are LGHDT and YNNKEL (reference sequence). CDR3 sequence: CASSAGGSSYNEQFF. Written as DNA, the CDR3 is TGTGCCAGCAGCGCCGGCGGGAGCTCCTACAATGAGCAGTTCTTC.

The chain employs TRBV6-5 and TRBJ2-3; D gene ambiguous. V lost 2 bases and J 4 bases, leaving 10 bases between the germline ends. Germline V CDR1 and CDR2: MNHEY, SVGAGI. This CDR3 has 14 amino acids. CDR3 coding DNA: TGTGCCAGCAGTTACGATAGGGTTGCAGATACGCAGTATTTT. Translating it yields CASSYDRVADTQYF.

There are a few counts of this clone. V and J are TRBV6-5 and TRBJ1-2; 9 bases line up with TRBD1. CDR3 length: 14 amino acids. V shed 7 bases and J 8 bases; nucleotides not matched to a gene: 11. CDR1 is MNHEY and CDR2 is SVGAGI in the germline V gene. As DNA, the CDR3 is TGTGCCAGCAAGAACCGGGACAGGGTTTACGGCTACACCTTC. Protein sequence: CASKNRDRVYGYTF.

In DNA form, the CDR3 reads TGTGCCAGCGAAGCCTTAGGGGACCGTGAAGCTTTCTTT. Translating it yields CASEALGDREAFF. The rearrangement joins TRBV3-1 (or the pseudogene TRBV3-2) to TRBJ1-1; D may be TRBD1 (5 bases). Germline V gene data show CDR1 as LGHDT and CDR2 as YNNKEL (reference sequence). The V end lost 8 bases, the J end lost 7 bases, and 17 bases lay between the germline ends. CDR3 length: 13 amino acids.

This chain connects TRBV6-5 to TRBJ2-1; 13 bases align to TRBD2. Trimming at V came to 6 bases and at J to 7 bases, leaving 6 bases not matched to a gene. Germline assignment: CDR1 MNHEY and CDR2 SVGAGI. The CDR3 loop spans 15 amino acids. CDR3 sequence (DNA): TGTGCCAGCAGGTCAAGGACTAGCGGGAGTAATGAGCAGTTCTTC. Translating it yields CASRSRTSGSNEQFF.

The chain recombines TRBV28 with TRBJ1-1; D is perhaps TRBD1 (6 bases). Trimming stripped 2 bases from V and 7 bases from J, with 14 bases between. The CDR3 has 14 amino acids. CDR1 and CDR2 from the germline V gene are MDHEN and SYDVKM. The CDR3 loop is CASSLIGGSLEAFF. The CDR3 DNA is TGTGCCAGCAGTTTAATAGGGGGTTCGCTTGAAGCTTTCTTT.

The CDR3 DNA sequence: TGTGCCAGCAGCCACGTACTCAATGGGGGGGGAGAGACCCAGTACTTC. Residues: CASSHVLNGGGETQYF. The chain is built from TRBV14 and TRBJ2-5; 7 nucleotides line up with TRBD2. The CDR3 is 16 residues long. Germline values: CDR1 SGHDN, CDR2 FVKESK. V lost 3 bases to trimming and J lost 4 bases; unmatched junction nucleotides: 11.

The CDR3 coding sequence is TGTGCCAGTAGTGCCGGGACAGGTCCCTACGAGCAGTACTTC. This gives the protein CASSAGTGPYEQYF. The chain joins TRBV19 to TRBJ2-7; 8 nucleotides match TRBD1. V shed 5 bases, J shed 2 bases, and the junction held 5 bases outside the gene matches. Germline V CDR1 and CDR2: LNHDA, SQIVND (reference sequence). The CDR3 is made up of 14 amino acids.

The rearrangement joins TRBV6-5 to TRBJ2-3; TRBD2 aligns across 8 bases. The CDR3 has 13 residues. With V trimmed by 7 bases and J by 6 bases, 6 bases remained unmatched. Germline loops: CDR1 MNHEY, CDR2 SVGAGI. The CDR3 nucleotides read TGTGCCAGCACCCTTAGCGGGAAGGATACGCAGTATTTT. It encodes CASTLSGKDTQYF.

The genes are TRBV5-4 and TRBJ1-2, with D possibly TRBD1 on 5 matching bases. The CDR3 covers 17 residues. V was clipped by 0 bases and J by 1 base, with 16 bases between them. Germline CDR1 reads SGHNT; CDR2 reads YYREEE (reference sequence). CDR3 in DNA: TGTGCCAGCAGCTTGGGGACGGCCCCAAGGGGTAACTATGGCTACACCTTC. This sequence encodes CASSLGTAPRGNYGYTF.

The gene calls are TRBV5-6 and TRBJ2-5, with D possibly being TRBD2 (5 bases). Trimming took 0 bases from V and 4 from J, leaving 16 bases between them. The CDR3 loop spans 16 amino acids. CDR1 and CDR2 from the germline V gene are SGHDT and YYEEEE. For the CDR3, the DNA is TGTGCCAGCAGCTTGGTGGTCCCCTCGGGGATAGAGACCCAGTACTTC. Encoded protein: CASSLVVPSGIETQYF.

V and J are TRBV2 and TRBJ1-1; D call uncertain. The V end lost 6 bases, the J end lost 7 bases, and 12 bases lay between the germline ends. CDR1 SNHLY and CDR2 FYNNEI come from the germline V gene. CDR3 size: 12 residues. The CDR3 here is CASRSDTGEAFF. The CDR3 DNA follows: TGTGCCAGCAGGAGTGACACGGGTGAAGCTTTCTTT.

The rearrangement joins TRBV9 to TRBJ2-7, with D perhaps TRBD1 (6 bases). Germline V CDR1 and CDR2: SGDLS, YYNGEE. V lost 4 bases and J lost 5, with 19 bases in between. This CDR3 has 15 amino acids. The CDR3 region is CASSPRGWGLDEQYF. CDR3 nucleotide sequence: TGTGCCAGCAGCCCGCGAGGGTGGGGGCTAGACGAGCAGTACTTC.

The chain links TRBV7-8 to TRBJ2-1, with unresolved D. CDR3 length: 12 amino acids. The V gene lost 6 bases and the J gene lost 5 bases, with 8 bases spanning the gap. CDR1 and CDR2 (germline): SGHVS, FQNEAQ. CDR3 amino acids: CASRKLNNEQFF. Written as DNA, the CDR3 is TGTGCCAGCAGGAAGTTGAACAATGAGCAGTTCTTC.

V gene TRBV30 combines with J gene TRBJ2-2, with 7 bases identical to TRBD2. The CDR3 loop spans 14 amino acids. V shed 4 bases, J shed 0 bases, and the junction held 2 bases outside the gene matches. Germline values: CDR1 GTSNPN, CDR2 SVGIG (reference sequence). The CDR3 sequence is CAWTSGTNTGELFF. In DNA form, the CDR3 reads TGTGCCTGGACTAGCGGTACGAACACCGGGGAGCTGTTTTTT.

J is TRBJ1-1 and V is TRBV7-3; TRBD1 aligns across 7 bases. CDR1 is SGHTA and CDR2 is FQGTGA in the germline V gene. V lost 3 bases and J lost 4; bases outside the gene matches: 8. This CDR3 region has 15 residues. The CDR3 sequence: CASSLKQGPGTEAFF. Here the CDR3 DNA reads TGTGCCAGCAGCTTGAAACAGGGGCCCGGCACTGAAGCTTTCTTT.

This chain joins TRBV19 and TRBJ2-1, with D maybe TRBD2 (5 bases). CDR1 and CDR2 from the germline V gene are LNHDA and SQIVND (reference sequence). This CDR3 contains 18 residues. V was clipped by 6 bases and J by 1 base, with 22 bases between them. This CDR3 reads CASSSRAGISRSYNEQFF. The CDR3 DNA sequence: TGTGCCAGTAGCTCCCGGGCGGGCATCTCAAGATCCTACAATGAGCAGTTCTTC.

V is TRBV4-1 and J is TRBJ2-6, with no clear D. The germline CDR1 and CDR2 sequences are MGHRA and YSYEKL. CDR3 size: 15 residues. V gave up 5 bases and J gave up 0 bases, with 8 bases separating them. The CDR3 reads CASSRVASGANVLTF. CDR3 coding DNA: TGCGCCAGCAGCAGAGTAGCCTCTGGGGCCAACGTCCTGACTTTC.

The table lists this clone with a count of one. The rearrangement links TRBV2 to TRBJ2-7; the D is unclear. Trimming cost V 4 bases and J 4 bases, with 8 bases left between them. The CDR3 loop spans 12 amino acids. Germline V CDR1 and CDR2: SNHLY, FYNNEI. The CDR3 bases are TGTGCCAGCAGTGTGGGTCGGTACGAGCAGTACGTC. Translated, it gives CASSVGRYEQYV.

The J gene is TRBJ1-1, the V gene TRBV6-1, with D hard to call. The length of the CDR3 is 14 residues. Germline CDR1 reads MNHNS; CDR2 reads SASEGT. The ends were cut back, 0 bases at V and 0 bases at J, with 5 bases in the middle. In DNA, the CDR3 is TGTGCCAGCAGTGAAGCCAGCATGAACACTGAAGCTTTCTTT. Amino acid sequence: CASSEASMNTEAFF.

J is TRBJ1-5 and V is TRBV6-6; tentatively, D is TRBD1 (6 bases). There are 17 residues in the CDR3. V was clipped by 5 bases and J by 0 bases, with 17 bases between them. The germline CDR1 and CDR2 sequences are MNHNY and SVGAGI (reference sequence). The CDR3 nucleotides are TGTGCCAGCAGTCCTCTCACAGGGTCTCATAGCAATCAGCCCCAGCATTTT. It yields the protein CASSPLTGSHSNQPQHF.

The rearrangement links TRBV5-1 to TRBJ2-3; 12 bases agree with TRBD2. J lost 5 bases, V lost 4 bases, and 8 bases had no gene match. Germline V gene lookup returns CDR1 SGHRS and CDR2 YFSETQ. The CDR3 runs 16 residues. The CDR3 nucleotides are TGCGCCAGCAGCGCTAGCGGGGGGGCATCGGGAGATACGCAGTATTTT. Encoded protein: CASSASGGASGDTQYF.

This clone has just a few counts. V is TRBV4-3 and J is TRBJ1-4; 9 bases agree with TRBD1. This CDR3 region has 15 residues. Unmatched junction bases numbered 1, after V lost 0 bases and J lost 5 bases. Germline values: CDR1 LGHNA, CDR2 YSLEER. The CDR3 sequence: CASSQDGTGNEKLFF. The DNA for the CDR3 is TGCGCCAGCAGCCAAGACGGGACAGGGAATGAAAAACTGTTTTTT.

The V gene is TRBV7-9, the J gene TRBJ1-1, with D unclear. Per the germline V gene, CDR1 is SEHNR and CDR2 is FQNEAQ (reference sequence). Trimming pared 8 bases from V and 11 bases from J, leaving 21 bases between. The CDR3 extends over 13 amino acids. CDR3 sequence (DNA): TGTGCCAGCTATTCGTCTGCCGGGATCGGCGCTTTCTTT. Translating gives CASYSSAGIGAFF.

The chain links TRBV5-6 to TRBJ1-1; possibly TRBD1 for D (6 bases). The CDR3 runs to 16 residues. Per the germline V gene, CDR1 is SGHDT and CDR2 is YYEEEE. Deletions cut 4 bases from V and 8 bases from J, with 24 bases between. CDR3 in amino acids: CASSPGPTVDSGEAFF. The CDR3 DNA is TGTGCCAGCAGCCCAGGACCGACAGTGGACAGTGGGGAAGCTTTCTTT. The variable domain in full, with the rest retrieved from reference TRBV5-6 and TRBJ1-1, is DAGVTQSPTHLIKTRGQQVTLRCSPKSGHDTVSWYQQALGQGPQFIFQYYEEEERQRGNFPDRFSGHQFPNYSSELNVNALLLGDSALYLCASSPGPTVDSGEAFFGQGTRLTVV.

The CDR3 is CASSIERGNTIYF. In DNA form, the CDR3 reads TGTGCCAGTAGTATAGAACGTGGAAACACCATATATTTT. This sequence joins TRBV19 and TRBJ1-3; D gene ambiguous. From germline, CDR1 is LNHDA and CDR2 SQIVND (reference sequence). Trimming pared 0 bases from V and 3 bases from J, leaving 3 bases between. CDR3 length: 13 residues.

This clone has a handful of counts. The chain uses TRBV19 and TRBJ1-1, with TRBD1 identical over 9 bases. Germline V gene lookup returns CDR1 LNHDA and CDR2 SQIVND (reference sequence). The CDR3 consists of 15 residues. Trimming at V came to 8 bases and at J to 0 bases, leaving 7 bases not matched to a gene. The CDR3 DNA reads as TGTGCCAGTTCCCGGGACAGGGTTTTGAACACTGAAGCTTTCTTT. Translation: CASSRDRVLNTEAFF.